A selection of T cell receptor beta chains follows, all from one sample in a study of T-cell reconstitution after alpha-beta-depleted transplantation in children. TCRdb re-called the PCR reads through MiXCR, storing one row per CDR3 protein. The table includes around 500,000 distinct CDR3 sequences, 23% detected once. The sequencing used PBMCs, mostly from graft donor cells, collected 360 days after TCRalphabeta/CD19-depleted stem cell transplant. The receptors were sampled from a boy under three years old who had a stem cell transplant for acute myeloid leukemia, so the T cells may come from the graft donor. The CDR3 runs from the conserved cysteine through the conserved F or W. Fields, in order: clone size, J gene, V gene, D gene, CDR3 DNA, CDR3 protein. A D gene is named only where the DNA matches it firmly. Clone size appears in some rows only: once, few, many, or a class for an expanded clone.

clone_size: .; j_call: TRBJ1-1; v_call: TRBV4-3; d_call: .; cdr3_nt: TGCGCCAGCAGCCAAGAACAAAGGGGTTCTGAAGCTTTCTTT; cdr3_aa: CASSQEQRGSEAFF
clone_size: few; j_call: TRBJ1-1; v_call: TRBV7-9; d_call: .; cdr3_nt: TGTGCCAGCAGCCCATGGACACAGGGAGACACTGAAGCTTTCTTT; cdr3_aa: CASSPWTQGDTEAFF
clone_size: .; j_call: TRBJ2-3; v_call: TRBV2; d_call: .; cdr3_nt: TGTGCCAGCTGGGGGGGCACATTGGAAGGCACAGATACGCAGTATTTT; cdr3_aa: CASWGGTLEGTDTQYF
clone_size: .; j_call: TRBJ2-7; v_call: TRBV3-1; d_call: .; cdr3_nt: TGTGCCAGCACCAGAGGGGGGTCGACGGCTTACGAGCAGTACTTC; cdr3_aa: CASTRGGSTAYEQYF
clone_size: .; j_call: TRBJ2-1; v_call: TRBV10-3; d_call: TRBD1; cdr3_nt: TGTGCCACTGGACAGGGGGCGGAAAATGAGCAGTTCTTC; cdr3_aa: CATGQGAENEQFF
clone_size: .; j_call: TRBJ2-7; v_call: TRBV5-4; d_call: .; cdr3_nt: TGTGCCAGCAGCTCAAATTCCCTCTCCTACGAGCAGTACTTC; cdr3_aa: CASSSNSLSYEQYF
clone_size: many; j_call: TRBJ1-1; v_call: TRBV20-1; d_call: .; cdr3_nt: TGCAGTGCTAGTCTGGCATGGGGGAGTAACACTGAAGCTTTCTTT; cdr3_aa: CSASLAWGSNTEAFF
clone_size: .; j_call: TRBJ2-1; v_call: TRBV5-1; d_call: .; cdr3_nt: TGCGCCAGCAGCCAACAGGACTCCTACAATGAGCAGTTCTTC; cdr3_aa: CASSQQDSYNEQFF
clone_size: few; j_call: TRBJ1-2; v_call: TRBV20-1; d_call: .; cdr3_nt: TGCAGTGCTAGACGGCAGGGGAATCACTATGGCTACACCTTC; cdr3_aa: CSARRQGNHYGYTF
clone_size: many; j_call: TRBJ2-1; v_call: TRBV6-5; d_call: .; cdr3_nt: TGTGCCAGCAGGAACTTTGAGGGTGAGCAGTTCTTC; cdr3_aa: CASRNFEGEQFF